Listed below are T cell receptor beta chains from one sample, sequenced in a study of OX40 agonist ivuxolimab in advanced cancers. Some clones are missing from TCRdb's copy, which holds only in-frame ones; the method was immunoSEQ multiplex PCR. The sample has fewer than 65,000 clones; around 79% are singletons. Sequenced material: CD4+ or CD8+ T cells sorted from blood, taken in a trial of the OX40 agonist ivuxolimab. Receptors originate from an adult with an advanced solid tumor such as melanoma, head and neck, liver or kidney cancer. The CDR3 runs from the conserved cysteine through the conserved F or W. The D gene is left open where the match is weak. Size is omitted from some rows. Given values are once, few, many or a class for expanded clones.

clone_size: once; v_call: TRBV6-1; j_call: TRBJ1-1; d_call: TRBD1; cdr3_aa: CASRRQGASTEAFF; cdr3_nt: TGTGCCAGCAGGAGACAGGGGGCATCCACTGAAGCTTTCTTT
clone_size: NA; v_call: TRBV10-3; j_call: TRBJ2-2; d_call: TRBD1; cdr3_aa: CAIRMTGDTGELFF; cdr3_nt: TGTGCCATCAGGATGACAGGGGACACCGGGGAGCTGTTTTTT
clone_size: NA; v_call: TRBV14; j_call: TRBJ2-7; d_call: NA; cdr3_aa: CASSRQTVYEQYF; cdr3_nt: TGTGCCAGCAGTCGGCAGACAGTATACGAGCAGTACTTC
clone_size: NA; v_call: TRBV4-1; j_call: TRBJ1-4; d_call: NA; cdr3_aa: CASSQDAARGEKLFF; cdr3_nt: TGCGCCAGCAGCCAAGATGCCGCCCGGGGTGAAAAACTGTTTTTT
clone_size: NA; v_call: TRBV19; j_call: TRBJ1-4; d_call: NA; cdr3_aa: CASDGGTNEKLFF; cdr3_nt: TGTGCCAGTGACGGGGGGACTAATGAAAAACTGTTTTTT
clone_size: few; v_call: TRBV18; j_call: TRBJ1-1; d_call: TRBD1; cdr3_aa: CASSPRGQGTEAFF; cdr3_nt: TGTGCCAGCTCACCACGGGGACAGGGCACTGAAGCTTTCTTT
clone_size: once; v_call: TRBV6-6; j_call: TRBJ2-2; d_call: NA; cdr3_aa: CASSYSGSTGELFF; cdr3_nt: TGTGCCAGCAGTTACTCGGGAAGCACCGGGGAGCTGTTTTTT
clone_size: NA; v_call: TRBV6-1; j_call: TRBJ2-2; d_call: NA; cdr3_aa: CASTRDLNTGELFF; cdr3_nt: TGTGCCAGCACTAGGGACTTAAACACCGGGGAGCTGTTTTTT
clone_size: NA; v_call: TRBV4-1; j_call: TRBJ2-4; d_call: NA; cdr3_aa: CASSQERQLAKNIQYF; cdr3_nt: TGCGCCAGCAGCCAAGAGCGGCAGTTAGCCAAAAACATTCAGTACTTC
clone_size: NA; v_call: TRBV7-9; j_call: TRBJ2-3; d_call: TRBD2; cdr3_aa: CASSWFSGGDADTQYF; cdr3_nt: TGTGCCAGCAGCTGGTTTAGCGGGGGCGACGCAGATACGCAGTATTTT
clone_size: NA; v_call: TRBV15; j_call: TRBJ2-1; d_call: TRBD1; cdr3_aa: CATSRDQGAVEQFF; cdr3_nt: TGTGCCACCAGCAGAGATCAGGGGGCGGTTGAGCAGTTCTTC
clone_size: NA; v_call: TRBV4-1; j_call: TRBJ1-5; d_call: TRBD1; cdr3_aa: CASSHGTGSNQPQHF; cdr3_nt: TGCGCCAGCAGCCATGGGACAGGGAGCAATCAGCCCCAGCATTTT
clone_size: NA; v_call: TRBV7-2; j_call: TRBJ2-1; d_call: NA; cdr3_aa: CASSVSWGYNEQFF; cdr3_nt: TGTGCCAGCAGCGTAAGTTGGGGTTACAATGAGCAGTTCTTC
clone_size: NA; v_call: TRBV21-1; j_call: TRBJ1-3; d_call: NA; cdr3_aa: CASSKAHSSGNTIYF; cdr3_nt: TGTGCCAGCAGCAAAGCCCACAGCTCTGGAAACACCATATATTTT
clone_size: medium-sized; v_call: TRBV19; j_call: TRBJ1-4; d_call: NA; cdr3_aa: CASRGLEKLFF; cdr3_nt: TGTGCGTCGAGAGGGCTCGAAAAACTGTTTTTT
clone_size: NA; v_call: TRBV29-1; j_call: TRBJ1-1; d_call: NA; cdr3_aa: CSVPVTGLNTEAFF; cdr3_nt: TGCAGCGTACCTGTAACAGGCTTGAACACTGAAGCTTTCTTT
clone_size: NA; v_call: TRBV11-2; j_call: TRBJ1-2; d_call: TRBD1; cdr3_aa: CASSPGTGSALYGYTF; cdr3_nt: TGTGCCAGCAGTCCTGGGACAGGGTCGGCTCTTTATGGCTACACCTTC
clone_size: NA; v_call: TRBV4-1; j_call: TRBJ2-7; d_call: NA; cdr3_aa: CASSPTRGTYEQYF; cdr3_nt: TGCGCCAGCAGCCCGACCCGGGGAACCTACGAGCAGTACTTC
clone_size: NA; v_call: TRBV6-5; j_call: TRBJ1-5; d_call: NA; cdr3_aa: CASKIGTVGNQPQHF; cdr3_nt: TGTGCCAGCAAAATAGGGACGGTCGGCAATCAGCCCCAGCATTTT
clone_size: NA; v_call: TRBV6-6; j_call: TRBJ1-4; d_call: NA; cdr3_aa: CASSYLSDSPKGLFF; cdr3_nt: TGTGCCAGCAGTTACCTTTCGGACAGTCCAAAGGGGCTGTTTTTT